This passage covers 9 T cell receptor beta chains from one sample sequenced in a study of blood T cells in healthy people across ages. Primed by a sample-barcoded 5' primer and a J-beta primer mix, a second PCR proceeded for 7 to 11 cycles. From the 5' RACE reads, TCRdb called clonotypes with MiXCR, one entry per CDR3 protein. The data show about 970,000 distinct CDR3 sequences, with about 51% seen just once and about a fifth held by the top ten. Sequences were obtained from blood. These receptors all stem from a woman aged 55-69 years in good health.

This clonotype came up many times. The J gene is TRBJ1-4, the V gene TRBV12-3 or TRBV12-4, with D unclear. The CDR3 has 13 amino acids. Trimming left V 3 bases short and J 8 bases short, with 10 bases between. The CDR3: CASSFEVGEKLFF. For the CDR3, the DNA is TGTGCCAGCAGTTTCGAGGTTGGGGAAAAACTGTTTTTT.

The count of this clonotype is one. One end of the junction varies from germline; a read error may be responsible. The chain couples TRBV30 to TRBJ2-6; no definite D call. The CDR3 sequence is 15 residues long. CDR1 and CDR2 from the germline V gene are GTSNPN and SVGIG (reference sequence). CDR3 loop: CAWSKSGSRANVLTF. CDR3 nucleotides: TGTGCCTGGAGTAAGAGTGGCTCTAGGGCCAACGTCCTGACTTTC. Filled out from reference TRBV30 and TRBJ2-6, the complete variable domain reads SQTIHQWPATLVQPVGSPLSLECTVEGTSNPNLYWYRQAAGRGLQLLFYSVGIGQISSEVPQNLSASRPQDRQFILSSKKLLLSDSGFYLCAWSKSGSRANVLTFGAGSRLTVL.

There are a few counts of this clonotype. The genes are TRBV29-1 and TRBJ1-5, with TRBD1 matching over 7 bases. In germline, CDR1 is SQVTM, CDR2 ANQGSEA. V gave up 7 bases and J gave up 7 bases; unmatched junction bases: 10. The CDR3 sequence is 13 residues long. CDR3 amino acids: CSAEVDRDQPQHF. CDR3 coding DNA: TGCAGCGCCGAAGTCGACAGGGACCAGCCCCAGCATTTT.

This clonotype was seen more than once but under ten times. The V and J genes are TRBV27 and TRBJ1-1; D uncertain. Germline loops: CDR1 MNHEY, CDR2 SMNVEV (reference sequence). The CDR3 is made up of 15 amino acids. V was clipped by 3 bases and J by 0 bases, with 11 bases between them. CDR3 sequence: CASSFVGGMNTEAFF. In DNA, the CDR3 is TGTGCCAGCAGTTTTGTAGGAGGAATGAACACTGAAGCTTTCTTT.

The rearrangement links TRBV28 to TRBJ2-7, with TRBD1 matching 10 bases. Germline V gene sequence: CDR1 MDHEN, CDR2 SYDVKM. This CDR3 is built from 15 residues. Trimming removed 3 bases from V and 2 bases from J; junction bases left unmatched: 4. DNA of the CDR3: TGTGCCAGCAGTTTCCCCGGGACAGGGGCCTACGAGCAGTACTTC. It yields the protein CASSFPGTGAYEQYF.

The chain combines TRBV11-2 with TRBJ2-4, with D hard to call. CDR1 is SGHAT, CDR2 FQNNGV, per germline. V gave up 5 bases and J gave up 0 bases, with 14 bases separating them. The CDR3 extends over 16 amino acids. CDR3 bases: TGTGCCAGCAGCCCCACCGGCGCAATAGCCAAAAACATTCAGTACTTC. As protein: CASSPTGAIAKNIQYF.

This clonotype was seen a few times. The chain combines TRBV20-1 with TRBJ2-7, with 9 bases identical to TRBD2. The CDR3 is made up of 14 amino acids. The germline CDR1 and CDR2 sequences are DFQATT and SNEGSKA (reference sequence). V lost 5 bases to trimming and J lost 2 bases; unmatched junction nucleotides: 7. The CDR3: CSAGLASGTYEQYF. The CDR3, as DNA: TGCAGTGCTGGGTTGGCTAGCGGGACCTACGAGCAGTACTTC.

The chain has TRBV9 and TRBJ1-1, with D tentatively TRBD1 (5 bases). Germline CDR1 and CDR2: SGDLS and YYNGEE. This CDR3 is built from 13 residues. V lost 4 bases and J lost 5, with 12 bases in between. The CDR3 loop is CASSPFGGTEAFF. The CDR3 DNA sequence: TGTGCCAGCAGCCCTTTCGGGGGGACTGAAGCTTTCTTT.

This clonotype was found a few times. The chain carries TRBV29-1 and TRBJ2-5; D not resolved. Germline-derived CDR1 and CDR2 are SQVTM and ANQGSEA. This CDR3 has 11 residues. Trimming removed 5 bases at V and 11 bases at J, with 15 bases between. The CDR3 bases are TGCAGCGTTCAGTGGGGAAGTGAGCAGTACTTC. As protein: CSVQWGSEQYF.